This is a list of T cell receptor beta chains from one sample in a study of blood T cell repertoires in COVID-19. This table comes from immunoSEQ multiplex PCR, and its TCRdb copy is limited to in-frame clones, with some not included. The table lists some 250,000 clones, around 83% of them singletons. The sequencing sample was made of peripheral blood. The receptors stem from a man older than 75 with acute or convalescent COVID-19. Both conserved end residues are part of each CDR3. A D gene is named only where the DNA matches it firmly. Size tells how often a clone was seen (once, few, many) or the class of an expanded clone, and some rows leave it out.

d_call	clone_size	v_call	j_call	cdr3_aa	cdr3_nt
TRBD2	.	TRBV7-3	TRBJ2-7	CASSLTAGGTYEQYF	TGTGCCAGCAGCTTAACGGCGGGAGGGACCTACGAGCAGTACTTC
TRBD1	.	TRBV7-3	TRBJ2-4	CASSLDAGTGGNIQYF	TGTGCCAGCAGCTTAGACGCCGGGACAGGGGGAAACATTCAGTACTTC
.	few	TRBV4-2	TRBJ2-3	CASSQEGSSFTDTQYF	TGTGCCAGCAGCCAAGAGGGCTCTAGCTTCACAGATACGCAGTATTTT
.	.	TRBV2	TRBJ1-3	CASSEVRSGNTIYF	TGTGCCAGCAGTGAAGTCCGCTCTGGAAACACCATATATTTT
TRBD2	.	TRBV5-1	TRBJ2-3	CASSPGGGETQYF	TGCGCCAGCAGCCCCGGGGGGGGTGAGACGCAGTATTTT
TRBD2	.	TRBV7-2	TRBJ2-1	CASSLGPGGGNEQFF	TGTGCCAGCAGCTTAGGGCCGGGAGGTGGCAATGAGCAGTTCTTC
.	.	TRBV6-4	TRBJ2-5	CASRKAGTREETQYF	TGTGCCAGCAGAAAGGCCGGGACACGGGAAGAGACCCAGTACTTC
.	.	TRBV12-5	TRBJ1-5	CASGSPNQPQHF	TGTGCTAGTGGCTCCCCTAATCAGCCCCAGCATTTT
.	.	TRBV2	TRBJ2-5	CASSAQKGETQYF	TGTGCCAGCAGTGCGCAGAAGGGGGAGACCCAGTACTTC
TRBD1	once	TRBV28	TRBJ1-3	CASSAAPGTGFNTIYF	TGTGCCAGCAGTGCTGCGCCCGGGACAGGGTTTAACACCATATATTTT
.	.	TRBV28	TRBJ1-1	CASSRLGGGLGNTEAFF	TGTGCCAGCAGTCGGCTAGGGGGTGGCCTAGGGAACACTGAAGCTTTCTTT
TRBD1	.	TRBV28	TRBJ2-5	CASSPRQGKETQYF	TGTGCCAGCAGCCCAAGACAGGGAAAGGAGACCCAGTACTTC
TRBD1	.	TRBV7-9	TRBJ2-2	CASSLKTGGHHTGELFF	TGTGCCAGCAGCTTGAAAACAGGGGGTCATCACACCGGGGAGCTGTTTTTT
.	.	TRBV7-2	TRBJ2-1	CASSLLAFQGEQFF	TGTGCCAGCAGCTTATTAGCCTTCCAGGGGGAGCAGTTCTTC
TRBD1	.	TRBV27	TRBJ1-1	CASRWGQGNTEAFF	TGTGCCAGCAGATGGGGACAGGGTAACACTGAAGCTTTCTTT
TRBD1	.	TRBV3-1/TRBV3-2	TRBJ2-1	CASSSGTDSYNEQFF	TGTGCCAGCAGTTCCGGGACAGACTCCTACAATGAGCAGTTCTTC
.	.	TRBV3-1/TRBV3-2	TRBJ2-3	CASSQAPQDTQYF	TGTGCCAGCAGCCAAGCCCCCCAAGATACGCAGTATTTT
.	.	TRBV5-8	TRBJ2-5	CASSLRPPQVATQYF	TGTGCCAGCAGCCTCAGGCCCCCCCAGGTTGCGACCCAGTACTTC
TRBD1	.	TRBV28	TRBJ2-7	CASSAPGQGINEQYF	TGTGCCAGCAGTGCTCCGGGACAGGGTATCAACGAGCAGTACTTC
.	.	TRBV19	TRBJ1-1	CASSIAVFSGTEAFF	TGTGCCAGTAGTATAGCGGTATTTTCGGGCACTGAAGCTTTCTTT
TRBD2	.	TRBV6-1	TRBJ2-4	CASSDRLAVAKNIQYF	TGTGCCAGCAGTGACCGACTAGCGGTAGCCAAAAACATTCAGTACTTC
.	.	TRBV3-1/TRBV3-2	TRBJ2-1	CASSPYPLVSYNEQFF	TGTGCCAGCAGCCCATACCCACTAGTGTCCTACAATGAGCAGTTCTTC
.	.	TRBV5-1	TRBJ1-6	CASSNTGFGALHF	TGCGCCAGCAGCAATACAGGGTTTGGGGCCCTCCACTTT
TRBD1	.	TRBV4-1	TRBJ2-5	CASSQDPGQQETQYF	TGCGCCAGCAGCCAAGATCCGGGACAGCAAGAGACCCAGTACTTC
.	.	TRBV18	TRBJ2-3	CASSPGRLGTDTQYF	TGTGCCAGCTCACCAGGGAGGCTGGGCACAGATACGCAGTATTTT
.	.	TRBV6-2/TRBV6-3	TRBJ1-5	CASSSPNQPQHF	TGTGCCAGCAGTTCCCCGAATCAGCCCCAGCATTTT
.	.	TRBV6-5	TRBJ1-1	CASSYEQGNTEAFF	TGTGCCAGCAGTTACGAGCAGGGGAACACTGAAGCTTTCTTT
.	.	TRBV13	TRBJ2-5	CASSAGQIPQETQYF	TGTGCCAGCAGCGCGGGACAGATCCCTCAAGAGACCCAGTACTTC
TRBD2	.	TRBV29-1	TRBJ2-5	CSVRAGVQETQYF	TGCAGCGTACGTGCGGGAGTTCAAGAGACCCAGTACTTC
.	.	TRBV29-1	TRBJ1-2	CSVTGVDYGYTF	TGCAGCGTTACGGGAGTGGACTATGGCTACACCTTC
TRBD1	.	TRBV11-3	TRBJ1-1	CASSLGIRDRGRGNTEAFF	TGTGCCAGCAGCTTAGGAATAAGGGACAGGGGAAGAGGGAACACTGAAGCTTTCTTT